The source of this TCR beta chain is a study of CD8+CD57+ T cells in acquired aplastic anemia. Study overall: Mean DNA quantity obtained from sorted CD4+ and CD8+ cells was about 3.5 ug.

The template for TCR beta VDJ and CDR3 sequence profiling was genomic DNA. TCRdb re-called the reads with MiXCR, one entry per CDR3 protein. The sample lists 300,000 or so distinct CDR3 sequences; 55% to 65% were seen once. This clonotype was detected a few times. This CDR3 spans 13 amino acids. Germline V gene data show CDR1 as MNHEY and CDR2 as SVGEGT. Trimming at V came to 5 bases and at J to 8 bases, leaving 2 bases not matched to a gene. The V gene is TRBV6-2 or TRBV6-3, the J gene TRBJ1-4, with TRBD1 identical over 10 bases. This clonotype was obtained from a human donor with severe aplastic anemia or a healthy control (not recorded which). The sample consisted of sorted CD4+, CD8+, or CD8+CD57+ T cells (not recorded which) from PBMCs. Here the CDR3 reads CASSRQGAEKLFF. CDR3 DNA sequence: TGTGCCAGCAGTCGACAGGGGGCGGAAAAACTGTTTTTT.